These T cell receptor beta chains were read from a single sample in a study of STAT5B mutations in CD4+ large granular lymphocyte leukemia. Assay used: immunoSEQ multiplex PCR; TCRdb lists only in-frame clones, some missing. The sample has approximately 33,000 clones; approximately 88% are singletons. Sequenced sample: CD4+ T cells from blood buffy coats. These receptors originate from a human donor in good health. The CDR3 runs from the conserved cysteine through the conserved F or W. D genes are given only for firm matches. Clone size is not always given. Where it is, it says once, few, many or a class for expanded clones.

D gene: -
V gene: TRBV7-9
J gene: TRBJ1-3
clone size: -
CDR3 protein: CASSLAGTFGNTIYF
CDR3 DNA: TGTGCCAGCAGCTTAGCGGGGACATTTGGAAACACCATATATTTT

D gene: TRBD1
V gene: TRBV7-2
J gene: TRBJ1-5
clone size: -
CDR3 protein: CASSPGVWTGNQPQHF
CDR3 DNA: TGTGCCAGCAGCCCTGGGGTCTGGACAGGGAATCAGCCCCAGCATTTT

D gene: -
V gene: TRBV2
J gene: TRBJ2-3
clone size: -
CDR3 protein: CASSLNGGRVDTQYF
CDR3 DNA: TGTGCCAGCAGTCTTAACGGGGGAAGGGTGGATACGCAGTATTTT

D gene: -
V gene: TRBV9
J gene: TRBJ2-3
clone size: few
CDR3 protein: CASSGRGDTQYF
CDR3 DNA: TGTGCCAGCAGCGGAAGAGGGGATACGCAGTATTTT

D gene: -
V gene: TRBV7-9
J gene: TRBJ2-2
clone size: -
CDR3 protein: CASSSARGYTGELFF
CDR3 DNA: TGTGCCAGCAGCTCCGCCCGGGGGTACACCGGGGAGCTGTTTTTT

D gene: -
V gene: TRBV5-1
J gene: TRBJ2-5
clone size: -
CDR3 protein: CASSPGWYQETQYF
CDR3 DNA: TGCGCCAGCAGCCCCGGCTGGTACCAAGAGACCCAGTACTTC

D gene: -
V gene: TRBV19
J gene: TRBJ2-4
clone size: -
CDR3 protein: CARLAGLAKNIQYF
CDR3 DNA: TGTGCCAGGCTTGCAGGCCTAGCCAAAAACATTCAGTACTTC

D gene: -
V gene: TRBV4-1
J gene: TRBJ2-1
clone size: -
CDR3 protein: CASSHPGLRLDEQFF
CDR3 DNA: TGCGCCAGCAGCCATCCGGGTCTTAGGCTCGATGAGCAGTTCTTC

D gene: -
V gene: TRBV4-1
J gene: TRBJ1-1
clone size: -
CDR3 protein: CASSQDSPGVSKWNTEAFF
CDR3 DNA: TGCGCCAGCAGCCAAGATTCCCCGGGGGTAAGCAAATGGAACACTGAAGCTTTCTTT

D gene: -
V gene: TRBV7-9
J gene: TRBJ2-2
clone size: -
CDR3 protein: CASALRSGTGELFF
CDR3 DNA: TGTGCCAGCGCTCTTCGTAGTGGCACCGGGGAGCTGTTTTTT

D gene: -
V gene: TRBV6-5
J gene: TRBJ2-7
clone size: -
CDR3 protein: CASSYLTASGEQYF
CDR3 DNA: TGTGCCAGCAGTTACTTGACAGCCTCGGGGGAGCAGTACTTC

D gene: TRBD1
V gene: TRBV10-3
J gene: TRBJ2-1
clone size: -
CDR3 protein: CATLIDRGRDEQFF
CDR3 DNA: TGTGCCACCCTAATAGACAGGGGGCGTGATGAGCAGTTCTTC

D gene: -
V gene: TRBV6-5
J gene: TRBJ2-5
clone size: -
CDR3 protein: CASSLGVHQETQYF
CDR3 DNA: TGTGCCAGCAGTTTGGGGGTACACCAAGAGACCCAGTACTTC

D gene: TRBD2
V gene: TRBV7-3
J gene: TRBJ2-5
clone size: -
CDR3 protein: CASSYSGEGETQYF
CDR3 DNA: TGTGCCAGCAGCTATAGCGGGGAGGGGGAGACCCAGTACTTC

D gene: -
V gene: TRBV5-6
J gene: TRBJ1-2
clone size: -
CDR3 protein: CASSLLAAFTYGYTF
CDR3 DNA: TGTGCCAGCAGCTTGTTAGCAGCGTTTACTTATGGCTACACCTTC

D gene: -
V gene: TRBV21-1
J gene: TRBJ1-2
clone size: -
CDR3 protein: CASSKVLPPQGNYGYTF
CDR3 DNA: TGTGCCAGCAGCAAAGTCCTCCCCCCACAGGGAAACTATGGCTACACCTTC

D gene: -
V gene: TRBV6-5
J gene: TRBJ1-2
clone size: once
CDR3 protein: CASSYSKGRNYGYTF
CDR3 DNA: TGTGCCAGCAGTTACTCGAAGGGGCGAAACTATGGCTACACCTTC

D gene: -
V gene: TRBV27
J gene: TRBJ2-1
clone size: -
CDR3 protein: CASSSALTSRRSYNEQFF
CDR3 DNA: TGTGCCAGCAGTTCCGCGTTGACCTCCCGCCGCTCCTACAATGAGCAGTTCTTC

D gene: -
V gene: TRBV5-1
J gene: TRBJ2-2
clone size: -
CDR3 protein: CASSASSADTGELFF
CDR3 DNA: TGCGCCAGCAGCGCCTCTAGCGCCGACACCGGGGAGCTGTTTTTT

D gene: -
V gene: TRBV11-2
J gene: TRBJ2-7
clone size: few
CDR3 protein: CASSFLTPSYEQYF
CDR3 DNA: TGTGCCAGCAGCTTTTTGACACCCTCCTACGAGCAGTACTTC

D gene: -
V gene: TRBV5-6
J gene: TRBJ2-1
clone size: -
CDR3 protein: CASSFWPDNEQFF
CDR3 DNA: TGTGCCAGCAGCTTCTGGCCGGACAATGAGCAGTTCTTC

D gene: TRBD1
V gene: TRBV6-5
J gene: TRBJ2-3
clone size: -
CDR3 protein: CASRGTGRTDTQYF
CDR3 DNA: TGTGCCAGCAGGGGGACAGGTCGCACAGATACGCAGTATTTT

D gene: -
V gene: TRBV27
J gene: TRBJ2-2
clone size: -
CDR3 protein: CASSFRRLTVPGELFF
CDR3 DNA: TGTGCCAGCAGTTTCCGGAGACTAACAGTCCCCGGGGAGCTGTTTTTT

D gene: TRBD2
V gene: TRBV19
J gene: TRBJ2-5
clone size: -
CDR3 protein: CASKETSGPQETQYF
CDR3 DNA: TGTGCCAGTAAAGAGACTAGCGGACCCCAAGAGACCCAGTACTTC

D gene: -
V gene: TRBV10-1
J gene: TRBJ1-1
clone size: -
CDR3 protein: CASSESSVMNTEAFF
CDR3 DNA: TGCGCCAGCAGTGAGTCTTCTGTTATGAACACTGAAGCTTTCTTT

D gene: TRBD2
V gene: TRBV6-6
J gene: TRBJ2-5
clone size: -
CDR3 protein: CASRGAGVQETQYF
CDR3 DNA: TGTGCCAGTAGAGGGGCGGGGGTGCAAGAGACCCAGTACTTC

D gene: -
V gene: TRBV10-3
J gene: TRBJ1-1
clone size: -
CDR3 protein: CAIKRTQNTEAFF
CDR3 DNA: TGTGCCATCAAGCGGACACAGAACACTGAAGCTTTCTTT

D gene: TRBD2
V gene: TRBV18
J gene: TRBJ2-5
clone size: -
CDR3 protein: CASSPRREGQETQYF
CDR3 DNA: TGTGCCAGCTCACCAAGGCGGGAGGGACAAGAGACCCAGTACTTC

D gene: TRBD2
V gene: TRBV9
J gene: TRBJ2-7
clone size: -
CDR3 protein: CASSVDGRGAREQYF
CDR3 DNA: TGTGCCAGCAGCGTAGACGGGAGGGGGGCTAGGGAGCAGTACTTC

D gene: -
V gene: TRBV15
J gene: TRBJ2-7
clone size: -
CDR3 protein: CATSGSLSGEFYEQYF
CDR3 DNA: TGTGCCACCAGCGGGTCCCTTAGCGGAGAGTTCTACGAGCAGTACTTC

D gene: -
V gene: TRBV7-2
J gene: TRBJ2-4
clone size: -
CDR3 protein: CASSAGRRGLPKNIQYF
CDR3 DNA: TGTGCCAGCAGCGCAGGGCGGCGGGGCCTGCCCAAAAACATTCAGTACTTC

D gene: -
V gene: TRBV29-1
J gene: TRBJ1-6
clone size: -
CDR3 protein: CSVGTSEASPLHF
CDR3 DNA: TGCAGCGTCGGGACGTCAGAGGCTTCACCCCTCCACTTT

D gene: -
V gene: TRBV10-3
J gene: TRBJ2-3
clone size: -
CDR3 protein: CAITGTGTDTQYF
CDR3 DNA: TGTGCCATAACCGGGACGGGCACAGATACGCAGTATTTT

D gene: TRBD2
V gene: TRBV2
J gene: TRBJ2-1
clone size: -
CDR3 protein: CASSEILAGGSEQFF
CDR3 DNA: TGTGCCAGCAGTGAAATTCTAGCGGGAGGAAGTGAGCAGTTCTTC

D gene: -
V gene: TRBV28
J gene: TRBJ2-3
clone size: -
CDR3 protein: CASSQSADTQYF
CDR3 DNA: TGTGCCAGCAGTCAATCCGCGGATACGCAGTATTTT

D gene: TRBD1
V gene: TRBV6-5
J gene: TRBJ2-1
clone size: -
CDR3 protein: CASRSPGQGDNEQFF
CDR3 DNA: TGTGCCAGCAGGTCGCCGGGACAGGGGGACAATGAGCAGTTCTTC

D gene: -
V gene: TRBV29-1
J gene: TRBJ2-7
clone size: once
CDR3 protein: CSVGPALGTPNLGNGEQYF
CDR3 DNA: TGCAGCGTTGGGCCCGCTCTTGGGACCCCGAACCTTGGAAATGGCGAGCAGTACTTC

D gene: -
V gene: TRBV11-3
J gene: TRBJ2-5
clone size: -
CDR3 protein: CASRSRHSQETQYF
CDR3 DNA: TGTGCCAGCAGATCCAGACATTCACAAGAGACCCAGTACTTC

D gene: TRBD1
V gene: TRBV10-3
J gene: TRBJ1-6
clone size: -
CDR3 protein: CAISGLGQGVSPLHF
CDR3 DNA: TGTGCCATCAGTGGTCTGGGACAGGGGGTTTCACCCCTCCACTTT

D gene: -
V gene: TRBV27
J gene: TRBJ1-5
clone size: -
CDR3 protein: CASSSYRGNQPQHF
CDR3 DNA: TGTGCCAGCAGTTCTTATAGGGGCAATCAGCCCCAGCATTTT

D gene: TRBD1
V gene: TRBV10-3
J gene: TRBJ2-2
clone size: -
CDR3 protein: CAISEPLGQPNTGELFF
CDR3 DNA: TGTGCCATCAGTGAGCCTTTGGGACAGCCGAACACCGGGGAGCTGTTTTTT

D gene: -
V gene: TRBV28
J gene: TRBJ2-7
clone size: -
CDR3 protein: CASGVGWGYEQYF
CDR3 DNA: TGTGCCAGCGGGGTTGGATGGGGCTACGAGCAGTACTTC

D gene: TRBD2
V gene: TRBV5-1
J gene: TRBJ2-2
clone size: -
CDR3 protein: CASSLGDGTSGHRELFF
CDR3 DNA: TGCGCCAGCAGCTTGGGGGACGGGACTAGCGGCCACCGGGAGCTGTTTTTT

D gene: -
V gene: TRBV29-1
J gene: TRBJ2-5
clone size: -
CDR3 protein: CSAAQGLQETQYF
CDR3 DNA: TGCAGCGCTGCGCAGGGTCTTCAAGAGACCCAGTACTTC

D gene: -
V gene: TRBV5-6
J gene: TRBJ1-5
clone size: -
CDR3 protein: CASSSPGGDQPQHF
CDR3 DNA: TGTGCCAGCAGCTCACCGGGGGGCGATCAGCCCCAGCATTTT

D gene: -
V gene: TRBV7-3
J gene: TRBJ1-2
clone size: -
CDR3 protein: CARREIDGYTF
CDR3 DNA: TGTGCCCGGCGCGAAATTGATGGCTACACCTTC

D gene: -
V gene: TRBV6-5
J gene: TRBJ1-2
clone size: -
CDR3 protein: CASTRWGDNYGYTF
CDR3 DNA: TGTGCCAGCACCCGATGGGGGGACAACTATGGCTACACCTTC

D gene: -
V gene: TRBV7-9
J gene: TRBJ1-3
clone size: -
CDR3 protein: CASSRQTYSGNTIYF
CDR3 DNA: TGTGCCAGCAGCCGACAGACCTACTCTGGAAACACCATATATTTT

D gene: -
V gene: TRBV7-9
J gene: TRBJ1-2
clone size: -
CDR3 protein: CASSLGGVNYGYTF
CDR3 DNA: TGTGCCAGCAGCTTAGGAGGAGTAAACTATGGCTACACCTTC

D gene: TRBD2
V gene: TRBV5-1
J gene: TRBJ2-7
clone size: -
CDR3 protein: CASSLLAGDTYEQYF
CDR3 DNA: TGCGCCAGCAGCTTGCTAGCGGGAGACACCTACGAGCAGTACTTC

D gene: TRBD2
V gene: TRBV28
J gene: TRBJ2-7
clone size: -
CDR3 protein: CASSGLAGGRGEQYF
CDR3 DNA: TGTGCCAGTTCCGGACTAGCGGGAGGGCGTGGCGAGCAGTACTTC

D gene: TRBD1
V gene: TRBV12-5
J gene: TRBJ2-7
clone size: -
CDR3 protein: CASGLVLWDRGAEQYF
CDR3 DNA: TGTGCTAGTGGTTTGGTACTCTGGGACAGGGGAGCCGAGCAGTACTTC

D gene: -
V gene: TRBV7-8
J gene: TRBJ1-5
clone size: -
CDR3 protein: CASTRSDGNQPQHF
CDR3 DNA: TGTGCCAGCACTCGGTCCGATGGCAATCAGCCCCAGCATTTT

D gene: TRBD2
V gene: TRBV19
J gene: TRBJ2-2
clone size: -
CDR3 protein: CASSIDSGMFGTGELFF
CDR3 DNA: TGTGCCAGTAGTATAGATAGCGGGATGTTCGGCACCGGGGAGCTGTTTTTT

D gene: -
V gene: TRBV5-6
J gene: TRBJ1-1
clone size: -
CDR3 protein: CASSLVTLANTEAFF
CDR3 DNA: TGTGCCAGCAGCTTGGTAACCCTGGCAAACACTGAAGCTTTCTTT